This record concerns one T cell receptor beta chain sequence. Its antigen is unidentified. This CDR3 is built from 13 residues. V was shortened by 2 bases and J by 7 bases, with 9 bases between the two germline ends. Germline-derived CDR1 and CDR2 are MNHNY and SVGAGI (reference sequence). PCR primers comprised 60 Vbeta and 13 Jbeta primers. Assay used: immunoSEQ multiplex PCR; TCRdb lists only in-frame clones, some missing. The sample contains about 140,000 clones, around four fifths of which appear only once. The record originates from a study of cytomegalovirus exposure and HLA in healthy donors. Study-wide background: Of all 360 or so donors who were genotyped, around 82% belonged to the Caucasian-associated ancestry cluster.

Study results and caveats: The study designated roughly 150 TCR beta chains cytomegalovirus-associated. Analyzed later, most CMV-associated TCR beta chains appeared HLA-restricted. Clonal expansion was found to be greater in HLA-associated TCR beta chains than in equally common others in a later analysis.

This sequence joins TRBV6-6 and TRBJ1-5, with D hard to call. This TCR derives from a male donor in good health and CMV-seropositive. Sequenced sample: PBMCs. CDR3 bases: TGTGCCAGCAGTTACCAGCGAGACCAGCCCCAGCATTTT. Encoded protein: CASSYQRDQPQHF.